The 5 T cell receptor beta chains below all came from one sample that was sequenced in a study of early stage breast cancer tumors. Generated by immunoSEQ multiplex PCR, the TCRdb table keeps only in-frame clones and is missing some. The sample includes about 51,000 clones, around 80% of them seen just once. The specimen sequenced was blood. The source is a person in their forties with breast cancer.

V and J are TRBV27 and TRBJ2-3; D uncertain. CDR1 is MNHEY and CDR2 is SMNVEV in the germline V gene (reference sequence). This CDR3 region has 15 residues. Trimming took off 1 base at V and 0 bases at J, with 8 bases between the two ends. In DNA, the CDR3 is TGTGCCAGCAGTTTATTCGACCCTAGCACAGATACGCAGTATTTT. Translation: CASSLFDPSTDTQYF.

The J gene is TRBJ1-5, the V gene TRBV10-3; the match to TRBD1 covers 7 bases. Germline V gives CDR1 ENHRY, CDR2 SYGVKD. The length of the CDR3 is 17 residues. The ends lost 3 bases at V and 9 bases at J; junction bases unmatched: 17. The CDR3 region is CAISDGQGTDREGPQHF. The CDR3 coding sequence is TGTGCCATCAGTGACGGGCAGGGGACAGACCGGGAGGGGCCCCAGCATTTT.

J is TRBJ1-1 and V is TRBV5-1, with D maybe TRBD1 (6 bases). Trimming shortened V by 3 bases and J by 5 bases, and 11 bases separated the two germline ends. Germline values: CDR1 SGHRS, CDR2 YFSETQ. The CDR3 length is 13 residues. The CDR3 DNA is TGCGCCAGCAGCTCACAGGGAGGTACTGAAGCTTTCTTT. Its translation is CASSSQGGTEAFF.

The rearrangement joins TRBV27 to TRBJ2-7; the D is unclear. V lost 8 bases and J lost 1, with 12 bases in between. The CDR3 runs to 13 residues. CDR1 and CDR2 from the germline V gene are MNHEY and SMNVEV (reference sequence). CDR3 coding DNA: TGTGCCAGCTCCACTTCCCCATCCTACGAGCAGTACTTC. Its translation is CASSTSPSYEQYF.

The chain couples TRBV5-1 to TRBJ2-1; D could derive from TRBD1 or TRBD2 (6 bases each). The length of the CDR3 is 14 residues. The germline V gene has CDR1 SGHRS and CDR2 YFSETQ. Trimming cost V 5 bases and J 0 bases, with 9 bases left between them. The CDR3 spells CASRGGSSYNEQFF. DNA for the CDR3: TGCGCCAGCAGAGGGGGGAGCTCCTACAATGAGCAGTTCTTC.